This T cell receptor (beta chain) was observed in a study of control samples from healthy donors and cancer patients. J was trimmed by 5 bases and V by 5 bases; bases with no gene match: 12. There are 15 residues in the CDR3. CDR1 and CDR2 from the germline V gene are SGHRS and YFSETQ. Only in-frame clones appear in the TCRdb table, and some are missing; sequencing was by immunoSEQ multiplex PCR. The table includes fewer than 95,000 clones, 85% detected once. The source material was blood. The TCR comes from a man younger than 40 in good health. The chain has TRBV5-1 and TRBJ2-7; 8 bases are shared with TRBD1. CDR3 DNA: TGCGCCAGCAGGAACAGGGGGGCCTCCGTGGACGAGCAGTACTTC. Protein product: CASRNRGASVDEQYF.